This record looks at one T cell receptor (beta chain) sequence and its context. No antigen is known for it. CDR3 length: 11 residues. V was cut by 5 bases and J by 14 bases, with 15 bases left in between. Germline V CDR1 and CDR2: MNHEY, SVGAGI. TCRdb's table, derived via immunoSEQ multiplex PCR, lists solely in-frame clones and lacks some. The sample includes about 32,000 clones, about nine tenths seen only once; the top ten take about 4.9%. This entry is derived from a study of OX40 agonist ivuxolimab in advanced cancers. For the study at large: Approximately 41% of patients had received prior checkpoint inhibitor therapy.

Overall study findings and caveats: Antigen targets of the expanded peripheral T cells went undetermined.

The sequences come from CD4+ or CD8+ T cells sorted from blood, collected in a trial of the OX40 agonist ivuxolimab. The genes are TRBV6-5 and TRBJ1-2; perhaps TRBD1 as D (5 bases). The TCR comes from an adult with an advanced solid tumor such as melanoma, head and neck, liver or kidney cancer. As DNA, the CDR3 is TGTGCCAGCAGTCCCGGGACCAAAGCGACCTTC. Protein product: CASSPGTKATF.